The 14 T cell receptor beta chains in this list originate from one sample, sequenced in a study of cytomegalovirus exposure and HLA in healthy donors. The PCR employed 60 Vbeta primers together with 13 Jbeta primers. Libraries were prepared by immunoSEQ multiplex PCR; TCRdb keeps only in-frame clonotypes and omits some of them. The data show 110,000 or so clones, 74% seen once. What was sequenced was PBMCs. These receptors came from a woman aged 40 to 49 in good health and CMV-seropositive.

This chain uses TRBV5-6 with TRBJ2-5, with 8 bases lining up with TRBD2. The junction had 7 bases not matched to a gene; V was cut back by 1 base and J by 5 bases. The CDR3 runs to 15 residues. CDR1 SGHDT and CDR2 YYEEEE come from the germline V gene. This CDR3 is CASSLIAGRLETQYF. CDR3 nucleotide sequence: TGTGCCAGCAGCTTGATAGCGGGAAGGCTGGAGACCCAGTACTTC.

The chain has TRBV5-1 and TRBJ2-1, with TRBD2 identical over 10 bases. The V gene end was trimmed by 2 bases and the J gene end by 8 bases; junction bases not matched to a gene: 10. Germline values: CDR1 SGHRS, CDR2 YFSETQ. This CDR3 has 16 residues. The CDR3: CASSFRAGGMSYEQFF. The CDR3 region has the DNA TGCGCCAGCAGCTTTCGAGCGGGAGGGATGTCTTATGAGCAGTTCTTC.

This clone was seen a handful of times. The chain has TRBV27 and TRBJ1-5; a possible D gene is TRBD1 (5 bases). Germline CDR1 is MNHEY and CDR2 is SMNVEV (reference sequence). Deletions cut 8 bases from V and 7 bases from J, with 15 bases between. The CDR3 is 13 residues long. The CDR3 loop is CASGVRVGQPQHF. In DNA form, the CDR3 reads TGTGCCAGCGGAGTCAGGGTCGGCCAGCCCCAGCATTTT.

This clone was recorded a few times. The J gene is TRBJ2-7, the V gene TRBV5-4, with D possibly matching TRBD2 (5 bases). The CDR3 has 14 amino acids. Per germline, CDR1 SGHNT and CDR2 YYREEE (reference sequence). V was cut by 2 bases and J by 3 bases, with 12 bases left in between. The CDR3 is CASSLVTGNYEQYF. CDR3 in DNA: TGTGCCAGCAGCTTAGTAACGGGGAACTACGAGCAGTACTTC.

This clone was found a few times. CDR3 in DNA: TGCGCCAGCAGCCGCGGGACAGGGGGCACTGAAGCTTTCTTT. Protein sequence: CASSRGTGGTEAFF. J is TRBJ1-1 and V is TRBV4-3; TRBD1 agrees at 11 bases. The CDR3 has 14 residues. V shed 4 bases, J shed 4 bases, and the junction held 2 bases outside the gene matches. Germline V gene data show CDR1 as LGHNA and CDR2 as YSLEER.

CDR3 nucleotides: TGCGCCAGCAGCCAAGATCAGGGGTTGACCGGGGAGCTGTTTTTT. This translates into CASSQDQGLTGELFF. The chain uses TRBV4-3 and TRBJ2-2, with a weak D call TRBD1 (6 bases). CDR1 is LGHNA, CDR2 YSLEER, per germline. The CDR3 totals 15 residues. The V end lost 0 bases, the J end lost 5 bases, and 10 bases lay between the germline ends.

CDR3 in amino acids: CASSVDSHEKLFF. Here the CDR3 DNA reads TGTGCCAGCAGCGTAGACAGCCATGAAAAACTGTTTTTT. The chain has TRBV9 and TRBJ1-4; D gene ambiguous. This CDR3 is built from 13 residues. V lost 0 bases to trimming and J lost 6 bases, with 6 bases between them. From germline, CDR1 is SGDLS and CDR2 YYNGEE.

DNA of the CDR3: TGTGCCAGCAGCTCGACAGGGGTAGAAGCTTTCTTT. This translates into CASSSTGVEAFF. The chain is built from TRBV7-2 and TRBJ1-1; 8 nucleotides align to TRBD1. The CDR3 totals 12 residues. J gave up 8 bases and V 4 bases, and 3 bases lay outside the gene matches. The germline CDR1 and CDR2 sequences are SGHTA and FQGNSA.

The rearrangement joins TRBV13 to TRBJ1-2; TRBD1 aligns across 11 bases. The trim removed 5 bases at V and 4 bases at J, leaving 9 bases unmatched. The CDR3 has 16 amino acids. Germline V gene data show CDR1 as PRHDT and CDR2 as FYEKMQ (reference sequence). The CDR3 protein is CASSTRTGGFFYGYTF. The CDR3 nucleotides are TGTGCCAGCAGCACCCGGACAGGGGGCTTTTTCTATGGCTACACCTTC.

The CDR3 nucleotides read TGTGCCTGGGAGGGGACAGGAGCCTACGAGCAGTACTTC. It is translated as CAWEGTGAYEQYF. The chain recombines TRBV30 with TRBJ2-7, with TRBD1 identical over 8 bases. CDR3 length: 13 residues. Unmatched junction bases numbered 5, after V lost 5 bases and J lost 2 bases. CDR1 is GTSNPN and CDR2 is SVGIG in the germline V gene (reference sequence).

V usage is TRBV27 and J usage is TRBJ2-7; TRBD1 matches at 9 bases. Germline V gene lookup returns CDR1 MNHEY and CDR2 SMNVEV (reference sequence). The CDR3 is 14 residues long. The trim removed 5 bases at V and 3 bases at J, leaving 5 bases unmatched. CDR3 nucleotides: TGTGCCAGCAGTCGCCGGGACAGGGACTACGAGCAGTACTTC. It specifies CASSRRDRDYEQYF.

The CDR3 loop reads CASSVAPGGSSGNTIYF. The CDR3 DNA follows: TGTGCCAGCAGCGTAGCCCCCGGCGGGAGCTCTGGAAACACCATATATTTT. V gene TRBV9 combines with J gene TRBJ1-3; D not resolved. This CDR3 has 17 amino acids. Germline values: CDR1 SGDLS, CDR2 YYNGEE. Between the trimmed V and J ends, which lost 0 bases and 0 bases, there was a span of 13 bases.

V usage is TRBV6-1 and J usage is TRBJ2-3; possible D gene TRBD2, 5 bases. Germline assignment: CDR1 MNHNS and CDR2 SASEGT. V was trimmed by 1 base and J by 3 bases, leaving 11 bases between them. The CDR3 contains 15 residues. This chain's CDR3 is CASSEVGRRTDTQYF. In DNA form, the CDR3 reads TGTGCCAGCAGTGAAGTAGGGCGGAGGACAGATACGCAGTATTTT.

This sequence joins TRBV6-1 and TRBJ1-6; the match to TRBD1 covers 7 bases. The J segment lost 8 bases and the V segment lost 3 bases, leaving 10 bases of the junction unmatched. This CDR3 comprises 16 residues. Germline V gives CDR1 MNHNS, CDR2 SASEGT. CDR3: CASSDGGRGVYSPLHF. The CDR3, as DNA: TGTGCCAGCAGTGACGGTGGCAGGGGGGTCTATTCACCCCTCCACTTT.